This T cell receptor (beta chain) was retrieved from a study of early T cells in non-severe SARS-CoV-2 infection. V was clipped by 2 bases and J by 2 bases, with 9 bases between them. In germline, CDR1 is SGHNT, CDR2 YENEEA. The CDR3 is 14 amino acids. This clonotype was found a few times. MiXCR, applied by TCRdb to the 5' RACE reads, yields one record per CDR3 protein. Among some 30,000 distinct CDR3 sequences, over 9% were seen once, and the ten largest hold approximately 13%. Sample: whole blood. The source of this sequence is an adult who was a healthcare worker with PCR-confirmed SARS-CoV-2 infection or an uninfected control (not recorded which). The V call is TRBV11-3, the J call TRBJ2-5; the D gene is possibly TRBD1 (6 bases). CDR3 DNA: TGTGCCAGCAGCTTAAGACAGGATCAAGAGACCCAGTACTTC. This gives the protein CASSLRQDQETQYF.